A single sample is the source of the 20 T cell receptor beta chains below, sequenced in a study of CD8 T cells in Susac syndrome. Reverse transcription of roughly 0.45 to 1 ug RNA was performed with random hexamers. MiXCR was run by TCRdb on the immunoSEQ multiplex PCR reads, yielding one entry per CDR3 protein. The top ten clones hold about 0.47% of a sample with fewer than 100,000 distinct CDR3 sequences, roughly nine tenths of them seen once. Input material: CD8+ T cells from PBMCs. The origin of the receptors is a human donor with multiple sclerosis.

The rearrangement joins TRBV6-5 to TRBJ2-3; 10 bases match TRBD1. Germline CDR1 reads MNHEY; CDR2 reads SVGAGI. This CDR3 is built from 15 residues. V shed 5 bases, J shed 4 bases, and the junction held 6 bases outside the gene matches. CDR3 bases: TGTGCCAGCAGTCCGGGACAGGGGTGGGCAGATACGCAGTATTTT. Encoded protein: CASSPGQGWADTQYF.

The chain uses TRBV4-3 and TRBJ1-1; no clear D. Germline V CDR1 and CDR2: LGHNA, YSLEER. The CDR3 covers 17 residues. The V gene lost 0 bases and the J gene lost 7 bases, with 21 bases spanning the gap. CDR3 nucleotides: TGCGCCAGCAGCCAAGATCCCTTTTTGGCGGGAAGCTATGAAGCTTTCTTT. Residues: CASSQDPFLAGSYEAFF.

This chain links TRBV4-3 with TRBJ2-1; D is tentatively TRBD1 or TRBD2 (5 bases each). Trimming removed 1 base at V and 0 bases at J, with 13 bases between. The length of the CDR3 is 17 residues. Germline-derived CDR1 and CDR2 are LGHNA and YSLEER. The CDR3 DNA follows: TGCGCCAGCAGCCAAGGCTGGGACCCGAGCTCCTACAATGAGCAGTTCTTC. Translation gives CASSQGWDPSSYNEQFF.

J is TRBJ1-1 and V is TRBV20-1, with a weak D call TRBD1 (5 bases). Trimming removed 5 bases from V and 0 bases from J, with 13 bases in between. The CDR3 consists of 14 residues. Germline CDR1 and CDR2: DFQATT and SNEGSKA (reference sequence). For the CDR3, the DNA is TGCAGTGCTGAGGCAGGGCGTTTGAACACTGAAGCTTTCTTT. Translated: CSAEAGRLNTEAFF.

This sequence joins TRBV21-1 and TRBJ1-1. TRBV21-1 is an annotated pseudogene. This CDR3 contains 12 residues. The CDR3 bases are TGTGCCATAACAGCGGTTGGCACTGAAGCTTTCTTT. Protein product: CAITAVGTEAFF.

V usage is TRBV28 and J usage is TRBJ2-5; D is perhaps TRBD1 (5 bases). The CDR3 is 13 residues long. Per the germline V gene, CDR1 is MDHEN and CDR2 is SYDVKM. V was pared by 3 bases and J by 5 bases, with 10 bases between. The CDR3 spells CASSFSRVETQYF. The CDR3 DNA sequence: TGTGCCAGCAGTTTCTCCAGGGTGGAGACCCAGTACTTC. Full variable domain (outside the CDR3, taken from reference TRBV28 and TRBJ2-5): DVKVTQSSRYLVKRTGEKVFLECVQDMDHENMFWYRQDPGLGLRLIYFSYDVKMKEKGDIPEGYSVSREKKERFSLILESASTNQTSMYLCASSFSRVETQYFGPGTRLLVL.

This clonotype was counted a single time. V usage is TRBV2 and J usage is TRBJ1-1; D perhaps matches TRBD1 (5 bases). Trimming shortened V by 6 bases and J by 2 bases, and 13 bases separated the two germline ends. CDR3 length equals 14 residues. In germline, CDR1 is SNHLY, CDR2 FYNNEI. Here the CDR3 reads CASRIGRVNTEAFF. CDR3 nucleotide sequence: TGTGCCAGCAGGATCGGCAGGGTAAACACTGAAGCTTTCTTT.

The CDR3, as DNA: TGTGCCAGCTCCTCAACCAAGCGGCAGATCTACACCTTC. Translated: CASSSTKRQIYTF. This chain connects TRBV11-2 to TRBJ1-2; D unresolved. CDR3 length equals 13 residues. Germline V gene data show CDR1 as SGHAT and CDR2 as FQNNGV. Trimming removed 8 bases from V and 10 bases from J, with 20 bases in between.

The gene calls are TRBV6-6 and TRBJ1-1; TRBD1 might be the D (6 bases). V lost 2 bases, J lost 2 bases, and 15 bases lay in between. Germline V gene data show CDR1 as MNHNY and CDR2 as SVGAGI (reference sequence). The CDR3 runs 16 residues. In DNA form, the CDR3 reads TGTGCCAGCAGTTACCCAGAGAACAGGGCCAACACTGAAGCTTTCTTT. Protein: CASSYPENRANTEAFF.

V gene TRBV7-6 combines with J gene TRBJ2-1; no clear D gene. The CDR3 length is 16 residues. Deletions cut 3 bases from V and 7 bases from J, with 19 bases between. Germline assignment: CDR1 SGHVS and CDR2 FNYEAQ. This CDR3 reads CASSFSEGKGWNEQFF. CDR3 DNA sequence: TGTGCCAGCAGCTTTTCCGAAGGGAAGGGTTGGAATGAGCAGTTCTTC.

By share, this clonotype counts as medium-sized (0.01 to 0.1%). The CDR3: CASSIEDSPYEQYF. DNA of the CDR3: TGTGCCAGCAGTATAGAGGACAGTCCCTACGAGCAGTACTTC. The chain combines TRBV6-1 with TRBJ2-7; D is possibly TRBD1 (6 bases). The ends were cut back, 5 bases at V and 2 bases at J, with 13 bases in the middle. CDR1 and CDR2 (germline): MNHNS, SASEGT. The CDR3 extends over 14 amino acids.

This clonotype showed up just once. The CDR3, as DNA: TGCAGTGCCACGGGGTACACCGGGGAGCTGTTTTTT. This gives the protein CSATGYTGELFF. This chain connects TRBV20-1 to TRBJ2-2, with D possibly matching TRBD2 (5 bases). Trimming shortened V by 6 bases and J by 3 bases, and 8 bases separated the two germline ends. Looked up from germline, CDR1 is DFQATT and CDR2 is SNEGSKA (reference sequence). The CDR3 length is 12 residues.

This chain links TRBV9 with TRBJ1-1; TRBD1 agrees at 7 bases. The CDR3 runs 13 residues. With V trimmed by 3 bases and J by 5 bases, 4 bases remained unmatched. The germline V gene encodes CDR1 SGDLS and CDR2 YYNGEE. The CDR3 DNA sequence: TGTGCCAGCAGCGACAGGGGAGCGACTGAAGCTTTCTTT. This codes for CASSDRGATEAFF.

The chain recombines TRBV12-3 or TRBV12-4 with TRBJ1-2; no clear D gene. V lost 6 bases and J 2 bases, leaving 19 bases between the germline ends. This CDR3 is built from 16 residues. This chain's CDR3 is CASSSQAGLRNYGYTF. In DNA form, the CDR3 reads TGTGCCAGCAGCTCCCAGGCAGGCCTAAGGAACTATGGCTACACCTTC.

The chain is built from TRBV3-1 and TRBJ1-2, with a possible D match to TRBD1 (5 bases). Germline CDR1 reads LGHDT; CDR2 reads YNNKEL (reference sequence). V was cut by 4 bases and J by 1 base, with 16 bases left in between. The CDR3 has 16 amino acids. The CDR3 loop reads CASSPRGRSDNYGYTF. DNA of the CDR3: TGTGCCAGCAGCCCAAGGGGACGGTCCGATAACTATGGCTACACCTTC.

This CDR3 reads CASSALSSYNSPLHF. DNA for the CDR3: TGTGCCAGCAGTGCGCTGAGCTCCTATAATTCACCCCTCCACTTT. The chain employs TRBV28 and TRBJ1-6; the D is unclear. The V and J ends lost 5 bases and 0 bases respectively, with 8 bases between them. The CDR3 contains 15 residues. Germline V gives CDR1 MDHEN, CDR2 SYDVKM.

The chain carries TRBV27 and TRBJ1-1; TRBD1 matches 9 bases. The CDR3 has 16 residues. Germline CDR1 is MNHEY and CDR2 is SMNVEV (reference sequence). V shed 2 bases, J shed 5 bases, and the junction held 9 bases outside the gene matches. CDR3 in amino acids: CASSLPYRGLWTEAFF. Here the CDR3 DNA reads TGTGCCAGCAGTTTACCTTACAGGGGGCTTTGGACTGAAGCTTTCTTT.

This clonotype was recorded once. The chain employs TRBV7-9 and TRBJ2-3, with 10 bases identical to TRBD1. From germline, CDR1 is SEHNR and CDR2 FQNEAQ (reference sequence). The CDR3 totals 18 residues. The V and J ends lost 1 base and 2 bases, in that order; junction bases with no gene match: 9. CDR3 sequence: CASSLVVGTGDYTDTQYF. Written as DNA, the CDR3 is TGTGCCAGCAGCTTAGTAGTCGGGACAGGGGACTACACAGATACGCAGTATTTT.

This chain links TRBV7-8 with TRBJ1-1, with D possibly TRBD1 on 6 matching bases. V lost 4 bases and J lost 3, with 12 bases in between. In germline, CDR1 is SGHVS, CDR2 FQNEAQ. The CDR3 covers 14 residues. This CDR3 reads CASSSWDIDTEAFF. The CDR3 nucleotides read TGTGCCAGCAGCTCTTGGGACATTGACACTGAAGCTTTCTTT.

The CDR3 sequence is CASSLGGSGGSYNEQFF. Here the CDR3 DNA reads TGTGCCAGCAGCTTAGGAGGTAGCGGGGGCTCCTACAATGAGCAGTTCTTC. The rearrangement links TRBV7-2 to TRBJ2-1; TRBD2 matches 9 bases. In germline, CDR1 is SGHTA, CDR2 FQGNSA. The V and J ends lost 1 base and 0 bases, in that order; junction bases with no gene match: 4. The CDR3 has 17 amino acids. Full variable domain (missing parts from reference TRBV7-2 and TRBJ2-1): GAGVSQSPSNKVTEKGKDVELRCDPISGHTALYWYRQSLGQGLEFLIYFQGNSAPDKSGLPSDRFSAERTGGSVSTLTIQRTQQEDSAVYLCASSLGGSGGSYNEQFFGPGTRLTVL.